In this sample, the clone carrying this TCR beta chain turned up once. The target antigen is unknown. Primers: 60 Vbeta forward and 13 Jbeta reverse. The authors' processing: It was a later analysis that counted 83 million or so unique TCR beta chains, of which some 12 million were shared. Libraries were prepared by immunoSEQ multiplex PCR; TCRdb keeps only in-frame clonotypes and omits some of them. From that table come the V and J calls and clone size; the DNA was used to work out D and trimming. The table includes some 60,000 clones, more than 70% detected once. This record belongs to a study of cytomegalovirus exposure and HLA in healthy donors. Study observations and caveats: TCR beta V- and J-gene trimming was later associated with a missense DCLRE1C variant. Testing in vitro showed a few CMV-associated chains specific for CMV antigens. Prediction of most subjects' HLA-A and HLA-B alleles by TCR beta sequences was reportedly accurate.

Germline CDR1 SNHLY, CDR2 FYNNEI. CDR3 length: 14 amino acids. V trimming: 6 bases; J trimming: 1 base; junction bases outside the gene matches: 0. The specimen was PBMCs. This sequence originates from a male donor in good health and CMV-seronegative. The chain has TRBV2 and TRBJ2-1, with TRBD1 matching over 10 bases. The CDR3 here is CASRGQGSYNEQFF. DNA for the CDR3: TGTGCCAGCAGGGGACAGGGGTCCTACAATGAGCAGTTCTTC.